This passage covers 26 T cell receptor beta chains from one sample sequenced in a study of OX40 agonist ivuxolimab in advanced cancers. Here immunoSEQ multiplex PCR was the method, and the copy in TCRdb shows in-frame clones only, minus some. Of some 80,000 clones in the sample, around nine tenths are singletons; the top ten hold more than 0.6%. The material was CD4+ or CD8+ T cells sorted from blood, obtained in a trial of the OX40 agonist ivuxolimab. All receptors derive from an adult with an advanced solid tumor such as melanoma, head and neck, liver or kidney cancer.

This clone was seen a handful of times. V usage is TRBV4-1 and J usage is TRBJ1-3; D gene uncertain. Germline V gives CDR1 MGHRA, CDR2 YSYEKL. Trimming left V 6 bases short and J 8 bases short, with 20 bases between. The CDR3 is 15 residues long. The CDR3 region is CASRDTRYSGDTIYF. CDR3 nucleotides: TGCGCCAGCAGAGACACCCGTTACTCTGGGGACACCATATATTTT.

The chain has TRBV9 and TRBJ1-5, with TRBD1 matching over 11 bases. Trimming at V came to 0 bases and at J to 4 bases, leaving 3 bases not matched to a gene. Per germline, CDR1 SGDLS and CDR2 YYNGEE. The CDR3 is made up of 16 amino acids. The CDR3 sequence: CASSVGGQGANQPQHF. In DNA form, the CDR3 reads TGTGCCAGCAGCGTAGGTGGACAGGGGGCTAATCAGCCCCAGCATTTT.

This chain uses TRBV30 with TRBJ2-7; TRBD2 agrees at 10 bases. V gave up 0 bases and J gave up 5 bases; unmatched junction bases: 19. The CDR3 covers 19 residues. The V gene's germline CDR1 is GTSNPN and CDR2 SVGIG (reference sequence). The CDR3 nucleotides are TGTGCCTGGAGTGTAATAAAGCGGGGGGGCCAAACCCTTAGGGACGAGCAGTACTTC. Protein sequence: CAWSVIKRGGQTLRDEQYF.

The J gene is TRBJ1-3, the V gene TRBV9; no clear D gene. The germline V gene has CDR1 SGDLS and CDR2 YYNGEE. This CDR3 region has 12 residues. V was pared by 0 bases and J by 4 bases, with 2 bases between. The CDR3 sequence is CASSVDGNTIYF. CDR3 sequence (DNA): TGTGCCAGCAGCGTAGACGGAAACACCATATATTTT.

The chain is built from TRBV11-2 and TRBJ2-5; tentatively, D is TRBD1 (6 bases). Trimming removed 5 bases at V and 4 bases at J, with 14 bases between. The length of the CDR3 is 14 residues. Germline V gene lookup returns CDR1 SGHAT and CDR2 FQNNGV. The CDR3 region is CASSNIVGAETQYF. Here the CDR3 DNA reads TGTGCCAGCAGCAATATAGTGGGGGCAGAGACCCAGTACTTC.

V gene TRBV2 combines with J gene TRBJ1-2, with D perhaps TRBD1 (5 bases). Germline loops: CDR1 SNHLY, CDR2 FYNNEI. V lost 10 bases and J 9 bases, leaving 15 bases between the germline ends. The CDR3 contains 11 residues. The CDR3 loop is CATLVGASYTF. The CDR3 nucleotides read TGTGCCACCTTAGTCGGGGCGAGCTACACCTTC.

The rearrangement uses TRBV6-1 and TRBJ1-3, with a possible D match to TRBD1 (5 bases). Deletions cut 6 bases from V and 4 bases from J, with 16 bases between. The germline V gene has CDR1 MNHNS and CDR2 SASEGT. The CDR3 runs 15 residues. Here the CDR3 DNA reads TGTGCCAGCAGCCGAGGGGAGAGTTCGGGAAACACCATATATTTT. Translated: CASSRGESSGNTIYF.

This chain links TRBV27 with TRBJ1-1, with D uncertain. In germline, CDR1 is MNHEY, CDR2 SMNVEV (reference sequence). The CDR3 runs 14 residues. The V end lost 3 bases, the J end lost 1 base, and 9 bases lay between the germline ends. In nucleotides, the CDR3 is TGTGCCAGCAGTTTCTCAGGCCCGAACACTGAAGCTTTCTTT. It codes for CASSFSGPNTEAFF.

J is TRBJ2-1 and V is TRBV4-1; tentative D call: TRBD1 (6 bases). The length of the CDR3 is 18 residues. Germline V gene data show CDR1 as MGHRA and CDR2 as YSYEKL. The ends were cut back, 1 base at V and 0 bases at J, with 16 bases in the middle. The CDR3 sequence is CASSQALGALSSYNEQFF. CDR3 sequence (DNA): TGCGCCAGCAGCCAAGCCTTGGGGGCTTTAAGCTCCTACAATGAGCAGTTCTTC.

This chain joins TRBV7-3 and TRBJ2-2; 8 nucleotides line up with TRBD1. The CDR3 consists of 16 residues. In germline, CDR1 is SGHTA, CDR2 FQGTGA. Unmatched junction bases numbered 6, after V lost 4 bases and J lost 2 bases. The CDR3 here is CASSSGTGSNTGELFF. The CDR3 DNA sequence: TGTGCCAGCAGCTCCGGGACAGGATCTAACACCGGGGAGCTGTTTTTT.

The chain links TRBV19 to TRBJ1-5, with TRBD1 as a possible D gene (5 bases). V lost 3 bases and J 1 base, leaving 13 bases between the germline ends. Germline V gives CDR1 LNHDA, CDR2 SQIVND (reference sequence). CDR3 length equals 16 residues. The CDR3 here is CASSIVQGRSNQPQHF. The CDR3 DNA follows: TGTGCCAGTAGTATCGTTCAGGGTCGGAGCAATCAGCCCCAGCATTTT.

The chain couples TRBV7-3 to TRBJ2-3; D call uncertain. The germline CDR1 and CDR2 sequences are SGHTA and FQGTGA. CDR3 size: 15 residues. The V end lost 6 bases, the J end lost 4 bases, and 17 bases lay between the germline ends. The CDR3 is CASSRGSGWPDTQYF. CDR3 in DNA: TGTGCCAGCAGTCGTGGTTCGGGCTGGCCAGATACGCAGTATTTT.

This chain joins TRBV11-2 and TRBJ2-3, with D perhaps TRBD1 or TRBD2 (5 bases each). Trimming took off 2 bases at V and 6 bases at J, with 12 bases between the two ends. CDR1 is SGHAT and CDR2 is FQNNGV in the germline V gene. This CDR3 has 14 residues. The CDR3 loop reads CASSLWGFTDTQYF. The CDR3 DNA sequence: TGTGCCAGCAGCTTATGGGGGTTCACCGATACGCAGTATTTT.

The J gene is TRBJ2-6, the V gene TRBV13; 9 bases agree with TRBD1. Germline trimming cut 3 bases from V and 0 bases from J; bases unmatched to any gene: 3. In germline, CDR1 is PRHDT, CDR2 FYEKMQ (reference sequence). The CDR3 is 17 residues long. CDR3 DNA: TGTGCCAGCAGCTTGGGACAGGGCGACTCTGGGGCCAACGTCCTGACTTTC. Its translation is CASSLGQGDSGANVLTF.

The chain links TRBV5-3 to TRBJ2-2; D not certain. Being an ORF, TRBV5-3 has a function that is uncertain. This CDR3 contains 13 residues. Trimming pared 5 bases from V and 4 bases from J, leaving 9 bases between. The CDR3 is CARSPRFTGELFF. The CDR3 bases are TGTGCCAGAAGTCCTAGGTTCACCGGGGAGCTGTTTTTT.

This clone was seen a few times. The chain joins TRBV4-1 to TRBJ1-6; the D is unclear. CDR1 and CDR2 (germline): MGHRA, YSYEKL. The CDR3 runs 15 residues. V gave up 0 bases and J gave up 7 bases, with 10 bases separating them. The CDR3, as DNA: TGCGCCAGCAGCCAAGAGAGCCGACCCAATTCACCCCTCCACTTT. This sequence encodes CASSQESRPNSPLHF.

The chain carries TRBV19 and TRBJ2-7; D possibly corresponds to TRBD1 (6 bases). CDR3 size: 16 residues. Trimming took 3 bases from V and 0 from J, leaving 15 bases between them. From germline, CDR1 is LNHDA and CDR2 SQIVND (reference sequence). DNA of the CDR3: TGTGCCAGTAGTATCCGACAGGTTCCTCACTCCTACGAGCAGTACTTC. This translates into CASSIRQVPHSYEQYF.

The chain has TRBV30 and TRBJ2-5; 7 bases are a match to TRBD2. The CDR3 has 12 amino acids. Germline CDR1 is GTSNPN and CDR2 is SVGIG (reference sequence). The V gene end was trimmed by 2 bases and the J gene end by 5 bases; junction bases not matched to a gene: 2. CDR3 bases: TGTGCCTGGAGTTCCGGGGGGGAGACCCAGTACTTC. Translated: CAWSSGGETQYF.

The chain combines TRBV6-1 with TRBJ2-3, with D possibly being TRBD2 (5 bases). The CDR3 is made up of 13 amino acids. The germline CDR1 and CDR2 sequences are MNHNS and SASEGT. Trimming removed 2 bases at V and 4 bases at J, with 7 bases between. CDR3 amino acids: CASSEPGSDTQYF. The CDR3 DNA reads as TGTGCCAGCAGTGAACCGGGATCAGATACGCAGTATTTT.

The gene calls are TRBV9 and TRBJ2-5; 8 bases align to TRBD1. The CDR3 sequence is 16 residues long. V gave up 0 bases and J gave up 1 base; unmatched junction bases: 5. Germline CDR1 reads SGDLS; CDR2 reads YYNGEE. Written as DNA, the CDR3 is TGTGCCAGCAGCGTAGTTCAGGGGGCAATCCAAGAGACCCAGTACTTC. This encodes CASSVVQGAIQETQYF.

This clone was counted a single time. The V and J genes are TRBV27 and TRBJ2-7; D is possibly TRBD1 (6 bases). CDR3 length: 15 residues. Trimming pared 6 bases from V and 7 bases from J, leaving 22 bases between. The germline V gene encodes CDR1 MNHEY and CDR2 SMNVEV (reference sequence). CDR3 loop: CASSAATGFPGEQYF. CDR3 in DNA: TGTGCCAGCAGCGCCGCGACAGGCTTCCCGGGGGAGCAGTACTTC.

The chain uses TRBV6-5 and TRBJ2-2; TRBD1 matches at 12 bases. With V trimmed by 4 bases and J by 4 bases, 4 bases remained unmatched. Germline V CDR1 and CDR2: MNHEY, SVGAGI. The CDR3 totals 16 residues. As DNA, the CDR3 is TGTGCCAGCAGTTCGGGACAGGGGGCGGGCACCGGGGAGCTGTTTTTT. It specifies CASSSGQGAGTGELFF.

This clone was seen more than once but under ten times. The CDR3 DNA reads as TGTGCCAGTAGTAGGAGGGGCTCAGATGAAAAACTGTTTTTT. It specifies CASSRRGSDEKLFF. The rearrangement joins TRBV19 to TRBJ1-4; a possible D gene is TRBD1 (5 bases). The V gene lost 4 bases and the J gene lost 6 bases, with 12 bases spanning the gap. Germline values: CDR1 LNHDA, CDR2 SQIVND (reference sequence). The CDR3 contains 14 residues.

V is TRBV4-1 and J is TRBJ2-3; TRBD2 is a possible D gene (6 bases). The V and J ends lost 0 bases and 6 bases respectively, with 13 bases between them. CDR3 length: 15 amino acids. The germline V gene has CDR1 MGHRA and CDR2 YSYEKL. The CDR3 is CASSQETRWWDTQYF. The CDR3, as DNA: TGCGCCAGCAGCCAAGAGACTAGGTGGTGGGATACGCAGTATTTT.

This clone was recorded once. The V and J genes are TRBV30 and TRBJ2-7; 11 positions match TRBD1. The CDR3 contains 15 residues. CDR1 and CDR2 from the germline V gene are GTSNPN and SVGIG (reference sequence). Germline trimming cut 5 bases from V and 6 bases from J; bases unmatched to any gene: 12. CDR3 residues: CAWGNRDRGGIEQYF. The CDR3 region has the DNA TGTGCCTGGGGGAACCGGGACAGGGGGGGAATCGAGCAGTACTTC.

The chain combines TRBV19 with TRBJ2-3; D is unclear. The CDR3 has 13 amino acids. CDR1 is LNHDA, CDR2 SQIVND, per germline (reference sequence). Trimming cost V 2 bases and J 6 bases, with 9 bases left between them. This CDR3 reads CASSIMARDTQYF. CDR3 nucleotides: TGTGCCAGTAGTATAATGGCTCGGGATACGCAGTATTTT.